The source of this T cell receptor beta chain is a study of technical replicates of blood from a handful of donors. Clones were sequenced by immunoSEQ multiplex PCR, and TCRdb holds only the in-frame ones, with some missing. This table has around 60,000 clones, approximately 92% appearing once. This clone was seen only once. Sequencing was performed on PBMCs. This receptor was obtained from a human donor in good health. Some clones in this sample may be carry-over from other donors' samples.

CDR3 amino acids: CASSPGGQEKLFF. Here the CDR3 DNA reads TGTGCCAGCTCACCCGGGGGGCAAGAAAAACTGTTTTTT. The rearrangement joins TRBV18 to TRBJ1-4, with D perhaps TRBD1 (6 bases). The ends were cut back, 3 bases at V and 8 bases at J, with 10 bases in the middle. Germline V gene lookup returns CDR1 KGHSH and CDR2 LQKENI. The CDR3 consists of 13 residues. Full variable domain (outside the CDR3, taken from reference TRBV18 and TRBJ1-4): NAGVMQNPRHLVRRRGQEARLRCSPMKGHSHVYWYRQLPEEGLKFMVYLQKENIIDESGMPKERFSAEFPKEGPSILRIQQVVRGDSAAYFCASSPGGQEKLFFGSGTQLSVL.